This T cell receptor beta chain appears in the sequencing data of a study of vaccination effects on CD4 cells after COVID-19. As for the study in general: Samples came 142 and 148 days after COVID-19 diagnosis, before vaccination. Study-wide findings and caveats: Convalescents' post-vaccine spike-reactive clones were mainly new, vaccine-induced.

Produced via immunoSEQ multiplex PCR; TCRdb's table is partial and in-frame only. The sample gives some 30,000 clones, 72% of which show up once; around 26% is in the top ten. The ends were cut back, 4 bases at V and 3 bases at J, with 10 bases in the middle. The CDR3 is made up of 13 amino acids. Germline lookup yields CDR1 KGHSH and CDR2 LQKENI. Expansion with viral peptide pools was applied to antigen-specific CD4+ T cells by the ViraFEST assay prior to sequencing. Subsequent to a culture period of under twelve days, CD4+ T cells were isolated. Infection with SARS-CoV-2 occurred in the person between March and December 2020, and PCR confirmed it. To note about this clone: Its antigen is unidentified.

This specimen consisted of CD4+ T cells from PBMCs cultured with a peptide pool, obtained before COVID-19 vaccination. The rearrangement joins TRBV18 to TRBJ2-7; weak D call: TRBD1 (5 bases). The TCR was taken from a human donor who had a prior SARS-CoV-2 infection. CDR3 in DNA: TGTGCCAGCTCACAACAGGCAGACTACGAGCAGTACTTC. Translation gives CASSQQADYEQYF. Complete variable domain (other parts from reference TRBV18 and TRBJ2-7): NAGVMQNPRHLVRRRGQEARLRCSPMKGHSHVYWYRQLPEEGLKFMVYLQKENIIDESGMPKERFSAEFPKEGPSILRIQQVVRGDSAAYFCASSQQADYEQYFGPGTRLTVT.